This T cell receptor (beta chain) was recovered during a study of T cell repertoires in cytomegalovirus infection. Study as a whole: Both a matching HLA type and CMV infection were indicated by public TCR beta signatures. Study findings and constraints: The study found HLA-C-restricted CMV-specific TCR beta clonotypes dominating the ex vivo response. Carriers of CMV plus the relevant HLA were identified by cumulative public TCR beta family frequency.

MiXCR, applied by TCRdb to the reads, yields one record per CDR3 protein. Of roughly 630,000 distinct CDR3 sequences in the sample, 20% to 25% were seen once. Germline V lookup: CDR1 MNHEY, CDR2 SMNVEV (reference sequence). The V end lost 5 bases, the J end lost 8 bases, and 16 bases lay between the germline ends. This CDR3 has 14 amino acids. With regard to this clonotype: Its cognate antigen is unknown.

The source is a human donor in good health (CMV status not recorded). Some clones in this sample may be carry-over from other donors' samples. Sample: CD8+ T cells from PBMCs. The V and J genes are TRBV27 and TRBJ1-5; tentative D call: TRBD1 (5 bases). The CDR3, as DNA: TGTGCCAGCAGTGCACCGGGACCCAAAAAGCCCCAGCATTTT. As protein: CASSAPGPKKPQHF.